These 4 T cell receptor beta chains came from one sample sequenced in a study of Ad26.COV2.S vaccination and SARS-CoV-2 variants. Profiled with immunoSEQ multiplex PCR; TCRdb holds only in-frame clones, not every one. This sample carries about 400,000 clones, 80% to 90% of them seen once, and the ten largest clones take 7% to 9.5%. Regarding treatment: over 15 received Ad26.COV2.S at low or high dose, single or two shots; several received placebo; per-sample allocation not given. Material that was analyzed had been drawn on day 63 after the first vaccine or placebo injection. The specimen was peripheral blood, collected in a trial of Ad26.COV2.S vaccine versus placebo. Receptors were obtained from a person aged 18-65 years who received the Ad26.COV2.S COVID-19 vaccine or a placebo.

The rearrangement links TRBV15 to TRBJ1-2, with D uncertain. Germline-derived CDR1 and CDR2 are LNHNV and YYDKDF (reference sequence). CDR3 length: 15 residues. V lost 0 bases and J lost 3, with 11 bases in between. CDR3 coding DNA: TGTGCCACCAGCAGAGATGAGAAGGGATACTATGGCTACACCTTC. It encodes CATSRDEKGYYGYTF.

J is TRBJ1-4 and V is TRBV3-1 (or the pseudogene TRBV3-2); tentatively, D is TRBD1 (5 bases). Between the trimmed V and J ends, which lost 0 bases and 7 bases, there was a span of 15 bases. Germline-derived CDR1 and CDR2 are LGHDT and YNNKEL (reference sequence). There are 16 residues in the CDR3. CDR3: CASSQDLGTEGEKLFF. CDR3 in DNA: TGTGCCAGCAGCCAAGATCTTGGGACCGAGGGTGAAAAACTGTTTTTT.

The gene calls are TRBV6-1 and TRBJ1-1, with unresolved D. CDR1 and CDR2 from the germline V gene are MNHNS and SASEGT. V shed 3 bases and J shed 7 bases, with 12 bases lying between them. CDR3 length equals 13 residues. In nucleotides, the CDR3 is TGTGCCAGCAGTGAGGAGGGATGGGATGAAGCTTTCTTT. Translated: CASSEEGWDEAFF.

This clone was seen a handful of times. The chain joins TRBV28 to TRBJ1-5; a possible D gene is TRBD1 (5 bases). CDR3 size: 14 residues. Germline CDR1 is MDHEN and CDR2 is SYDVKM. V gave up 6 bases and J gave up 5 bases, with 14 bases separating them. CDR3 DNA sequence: TGTGCCAGCAGGGGCGTCGGGGGATATCAGCCCCAGCATTTT. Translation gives CASRGVGGYQPQHF.